These 32 T cell receptor beta chains came from one sample sequenced in a study of blood T cells in healthy people across ages (dated by TCRdb to the mid-2010s). Libraries were prepared through 5' RACE. The reads were generated on an Illumina HiSeq 2500. A second PCR of roughly 7 to 11 cycles was performed with a sample-barcoded 5' primer and a J-beta primer mix. TCRdb's own reprocessing of the public reads used fastp at Q25 and MiXCR and kept productive beta chains. All rows with the same CDR3 protein become a single entry with the most common DNA and genes. The sample table lists 600,000 or so distinct CDR3 sequences, roughly 48% of them with a count of one. The ten largest clonotypes hold around 25% of the sample. The specimen was blood. The source of these receptors is a man at least 80 years old in good health.

This clonotype has a handful of counts. The chain links TRBV29-1 to TRBJ2-3; D is undetermined. The V gene's germline CDR1 is SQVTM and CDR2 ANQGSEA. The CDR3 runs to 11 residues. V was cut by 6 bases and J by 7 bases, with 11 bases left in between. The CDR3 reads CSVLGTNTQYF. In nucleotides, the CDR3 is TGCAGCGTCCTGGGCACGAATACGCAGTATTTT.

This chain connects TRBV28 to TRBJ2-7, with D maybe TRBD1 (6 bases). Looked up from germline, CDR1 is MDHEN and CDR2 is SYDVKM. Between the trimmed V and J ends, which lost 6 bases and 4 bases, there was a span of 16 bases. This CDR3 comprises 14 residues. CDR3 loop: CASRTTGIGYEQYF. The CDR3 DNA reads TGTGCCAGCAGGACCACAGGGATAGGGTACGAGCAGTACTTC. Drawing the rest from reference TRBV28 and TRBJ2-7, the complete variable domain is DVKVTQSSRYLVKRTGEKVFLECVQDMDHENMFWYRQDPGLGLRLIYFSYDVKMKEKGDIPEGYSVSREKKERFSLILESASTNQTSMYLCASRTTGIGYEQYFGPGTRLTVT.

The chain links TRBV7-6 to TRBJ2-1; weak D call: TRBD1 (6 bases). The ends were cut back, 5 bases at V and 7 bases at J, with 18 bases in the middle. This CDR3 is built from 15 residues. CDR1 SGHVS and CDR2 FNYEAQ come from the germline V gene. In nucleotides, the CDR3 is TGTGCCAGCAGCCTGGGGACACTTCTACGAAATGAGCAGTTCTTC. Its translation is CASSLGTLLRNEQFF.

This chain connects TRBV12-3 or TRBV12-4 to TRBJ2-1; 7 positions match TRBD1. The CDR3 totals 14 residues. V gave up 9 bases and J gave up 5 bases; unmatched junction bases: 10. The chain's CDR3 is CASKNSGTDNEQFF. CDR3 nucleotide sequence: TGTGCCAGTAAGAATTCCGGGACAGACAATGAGCAGTTCTTC.

The chain links TRBV5-1 to TRBJ2-1; the D gene is possibly TRBD2 (6 bases). The CDR3 contains 14 residues. Germline CDR1 reads SGHRS; CDR2 reads YFSETQ. The V end lost 4 bases, the J end lost 5 bases, and 13 bases lay between the germline ends. CDR3 bases: TGCGCCAGCAGCGCGGGCGGGACTGACAATGAGCAGTTCTTC. It is translated as CASSAGGTDNEQFF.

The chain is built from TRBV7-9 and TRBJ2-1; D assignment may be TRBD1 or TRBD2 (5 bases each). This CDR3 spans 15 amino acids. Germline CDR1 is SEHNR and CDR2 is FQNEAQ (reference sequence). Trimming pared 4 bases from V and 6 bases from J, leaving 16 bases between. Here the CDR3 reads CASSSGTSGCNEQFF. The CDR3 DNA reads TGTGCCAGCAGCTCCGGGACGAGCGGCTGCAATGAGCAGTTCTTC.

The V gene is TRBV7-2, the J gene TRBJ2-5; D might be TRBD1 or TRBD2, each matching 5 bases. V was trimmed by 4 bases and J by 1 base, leaving 16 bases between them. The length of the CDR3 is 16 residues. Germline V gene data show CDR1 as SGHTA and CDR2 as FQGNSA. This chain's CDR3 is CASSSILGDFQETQYF. The CDR3, as DNA: TGTGCCAGCAGCTCCATCTTGGGGGATTTCCAAGAGACCCAGTACTTC.

This clonotype has ten or more counts. The J gene is TRBJ2-4, the V gene TRBV27, with D unresolved. The CDR3 spans 14 residues. V lost 3 bases to trimming and J lost 5 bases, with 11 bases between them. Germline loops: CDR1 MNHEY, CDR2 SMNVEV (reference sequence). The CDR3 bases are TGTGCCAGCAGTTTGGCGGAGATGCAAAACATTCAGTACTTC. It codes for CASSLAEMQNIQYF.

In its sample, this clonotype was seen a few times. The chain recombines TRBV7-2 with TRBJ2-5; D is undetermined. Germline V gives CDR1 SGHTA, CDR2 FQGNSA. Trimming took 5 bases from V and 5 from J, leaving 12 bases between them. The CDR3 consists of 13 residues. CDR3 region: CASSVRAGETQYF. Written as DNA, the CDR3 is TGTGCCAGCAGCGTACGGGCTGGGGAGACCCAGTACTTC.

The chain carries TRBV5-1 and TRBJ2-1; the D gene is possibly TRBD2 (6 bases). Germline V gives CDR1 SGHRS, CDR2 YFSETQ. This CDR3 has 18 amino acids. Trimming pared 0 bases from V and 1 base from J, leaving 17 bases between. Here the CDR3 reads CASSLAPTGETSYNEQFF. The CDR3 DNA reads TGCGCCAGCAGCTTGGCCCCTACGGGGGAGACGTCCTACAATGAGCAGTTCTTC.

This CDR3 reads CASSNSGTGTDTQYF. The CDR3, as DNA: TGTGCCAGCAGTAACTCCGGGACGGGCACAGATACGCAGTATTTT. The chain has TRBV7-2 and TRBJ2-3; D may be TRBD1 or TRBD2 (5 bases each). Looked up from germline, CDR1 is SGHTA and CDR2 is FQGNSA. The CDR3 runs 15 residues. V lost 6 bases and J 1 base, leaving 14 bases between the germline ends.

This clonotype was detected only a few times. This chain connects TRBV27 to TRBJ2-6, with D maybe TRBD1 (6 bases). CDR1 is MNHEY, CDR2 SMNVEV, per germline (reference sequence). The germline V and J ends were trimmed by 6 bases and 4 bases, with 13 bases remaining between them. CDR3 size: 15 residues. CDR3 sequence reads: CASRRGTFGANVLTF. The DNA of the CDR3 is TGTGCCAGCAGGAGGGGGACGTTCGGGGCCAACGTCCTGACTTTC.

This clonotype was detected ten times or more. The gene calls are TRBV18 and TRBJ2-5; 7 bases are a match to TRBD1. Germline V gene sequence: CDR1 KGHSH, CDR2 LQKENI. V lost 4 bases to trimming and J lost 1 base; unmatched junction nucleotides: 6. The CDR3 is made up of 15 amino acids. The DNA for the CDR3 is TGTGCCAGCTCACTTCGCCGGGACAGCCAAGAGACCCAGTACTTC. Its protein is CASSLRRDSQETQYF.

Regarding this clonotype: One junction end disagrees with the germline gene, perhaps due to a read error. DNA for the CDR3: TGTGCCGCCAGTGTGGCTAGCGGGGGCACAGATACGCAGTATTTT. Translated, it gives CAASVASGGTDTQYF. J is TRBJ2-3 and V is TRBV24-1; 9 nucleotides match TRBD2. The CDR3 is 15 amino acids. The V gene's germline CDR1 is KGHDR and CDR2 SFDVKD.

This clonotype was counted between two and nine times. The CDR3 coding sequence is TGCAGTGCTAGAACCTCGTCGGGTCTAGGACGGTACGAGCAGTACTTC. Translated, it gives CSARTSSGLGRYEQYF. V and J are TRBV20-1 and TRBJ2-7, with D unclear. The CDR3 length is 16 residues. The V gene lost 2 bases and the J gene lost 4 bases, with 21 bases spanning the gap. Germline V gene lookup returns CDR1 DFQATT and CDR2 SNEGSKA (reference sequence).

The chain uses TRBV27 and TRBJ2-3, with D perhaps matching TRBD1 or TRBD2 (6 bases each). V was trimmed by 5 bases and J by 5 bases, leaving 11 bases between them. CDR1 is MNHEY and CDR2 is SMNVEV in the germline V gene (reference sequence). The CDR3 loop spans 13 amino acids. CDR3 DNA: TGTGCCAGCAGTCACGGGGGCAGAGATACGCAGTATTTT. Protein: CASSHGGRDTQYF.

This clonotype was seen only a few times. This chain uses TRBV7-9 with TRBJ2-6, with 8 bases lining up with TRBD1. The junction had 9 bases not matched to a gene; V was cut back by 5 bases and J by 0 bases. Germline loops: CDR1 SEHNR, CDR2 FQNEAQ (reference sequence). The CDR3 length is 18 residues. CDR3: CASSETGVYFSGANVLTF. The CDR3 coding sequence is TGTGCCAGCAGCGAGACAGGGGTTTACTTCTCTGGGGCCAACGTCCTGACTTTC.

The CDR3 is CASSLEESLGQYF. For the CDR3, the DNA is TGTGCCAGCAGCTTAGAGGAGAGTCTGGGGCAGTACTTC. The chain carries TRBV7-2 and TRBJ2-7; D call uncertain. The CDR3 has 13 residues. Germline V CDR1 and CDR2: SGHTA, FQGNSA. Between the trimmed V and J ends, which lost 1 base and 9 bases, there was a span of 13 bases.

This clonotype has only a few counts. The chain uses TRBV7-2 and TRBJ1-4; D is possibly TRBD1 (5 bases). The CDR3 length is 15 residues. Germline lookup yields CDR1 SGHTA and CDR2 FQGNSA. V lost 5 bases and J 8 bases, leaving 18 bases between the germline ends. DNA for the CDR3: TGTGCCAGCAGCCTGAAGGGCGGGGGTAGGGAAAAACTGTTTTTT. This translates into CASSLKGGGREKLFF.

This clonotype showed up just a few times. The chain uses TRBV20-1 and TRBJ2-7, with D perhaps TRBD1 (5 bases). CDR3 length equals 14 residues. V lost 6 bases and J lost 6, with 21 bases in between. Germline-derived CDR1 and CDR2 are DFQATT and SNEGSKA (reference sequence). The CDR3 region has the DNA TGCAGTGCCCCCTCCAGGGTACGGACCTTCGAGCAGTACTTC. Its protein is CSAPSRVRTFEQYF.

This chain connects TRBV29-1 to TRBJ2-3, with a possible D match to TRBD1 (6 bases). The V gene lost 6 bases and the J gene lost 4 bases, with 14 bases spanning the gap. The germline CDR1 and CDR2 sequences are SQVTM and ANQGSEA. The CDR3 length is 13 residues. The CDR3 sequence is CSVNRVGSDTQYF. In DNA form, the CDR3 reads TGCAGCGTGAACAGGGTAGGGTCAGATACGCAGTATTTT.

In regard to this clonotype: A much bigger clone sits one base away, suggesting this may be a read error. The chain combines TRBV4-1 with TRBJ2-7; no definite D call. The CDR3 has 13 residues. Looked up from germline, CDR1 is MGHRA and CDR2 is YSYEKL. Deletions cut 3 bases from V and 3 bases from J, with 9 bases between. CDR3 sequence: CASSHEPRYEQYF. The CDR3 DNA follows: TGCGCCAGCAGCCATGAGCCCCGCTACGAGCAGTACTTC.

This clonotype was recorded a few times. The gene calls are TRBV6-6 and TRBJ2-3, with 12 bases matching TRBD2. CDR1 and CDR2 (germline): MNHNY, SVGAGI (reference sequence). The CDR3 is made up of 15 amino acids. V shed 6 bases and J 6 bases; nucleotides not matched to a gene: 7. DNA for the CDR3: TGTGCCAGCAGGCTAGCGGGGGGGTCTTCGGATACGCAGTATTTT. Amino acid sequence: CASRLAGGSSDTQYF.

The chain couples TRBV2 to TRBJ2-3; the D gene could be TRBD1 or TRBD2 (5 bases each). The CDR3 runs to 14 residues. V was clipped by 10 bases and J by 2 bases, with 16 bases between them. CDR1 SNHLY and CDR2 FYNNEI come from the germline V gene. The CDR3 spells CANLRDRLTDTQYF. Here the CDR3 DNA reads TGTGCCAACCTACGGGACCGACTCACAGATACGCAGTATTTT. Complete variable domain (other parts from reference TRBV2 and TRBJ2-3): EPEVTQTPSHQVTQMGQEVILRCVPISNHLYFYWYRQILGQKVEFLVSFYNNEISEKSEIFDDQFSVERPDGSNFTLKIRSTKLEDSAMYFCANLRDRLTDTQYFGPGTRLTVL.

The gene calls are TRBV7-2 and TRBJ2-4, with D perhaps assigned TRBD1 or TRBD2 (5 bases each). With the DNA end fitting TRBJ2-7 better, the J assignment may be wrong. The CDR3 is made up of 14 amino acids. Germline V gives CDR1 SGHTA, CDR2 FQGNSA. The CDR3: CASSEELGRDEQYF. The CDR3 nucleotides read TGTGCCAGCAGCGAAGAACTAGGCAGGGACGAGCAGTACTTC.

The chain recombines TRBV7-2 with TRBJ2-5; 13 bases agree with TRBD2. The germline CDR1 and CDR2 sequences are SGHTA and FQGNSA. J lost 4 bases, V lost 2 bases, and 7 bases had no gene match. CDR3 size: 17 residues. CDR3 in DNA: TGTGCCAGCAGCTTAAAACGGACTAGCGGGAGTGGAGAGACCCAGTACTTC. It is translated as CASSLKRTSGSGETQYF.

This chain uses TRBV20-1 with TRBJ2-1; TRBD2 agrees at 14 bases. Germline CDR1 reads DFQATT; CDR2 reads SNEGSKA (reference sequence). The CDR3 runs to 14 residues. V gave up 7 bases and J gave up 8 bases; unmatched junction bases: 7. DNA of the CDR3: TGCAGTGGACTAGCGGGAGGGCCAGGGGATGAGCAGTTCTTC. Protein: CSGLAGGPGDEQFF.

There are a few counts of this clonotype. This chain's CDR3 is CASSYAPGRTTDTQYF. The CDR3 DNA sequence: TGTGCCAGCAGCTATGCCCCGGGACGGACCACAGATACGCAGTATTTT. The V gene is TRBV5-6, the J gene TRBJ2-3; D tentatively fits TRBD1 or TRBD2 (5 bases each). This CDR3 region has 16 residues. Trimming left V 3 bases short and J 2 bases short, with 16 bases between. Germline V gene data show CDR1 as SGHDT and CDR2 as YYEEEE.

The chain recombines TRBV7-2 with TRBJ1-4; possibly TRBD1 for D (5 bases). The CDR3 spans 15 residues. Deletions cut 3 bases from V and 8 bases from J, with 16 bases between. Germline V CDR1 and CDR2: SGHTA, FQGNSA. This CDR3 is CASSFRQGGSEKLFF. CDR3 coding DNA: TGTGCCAGCAGCTTTCGTCAGGGAGGGAGCGAAAAACTGTTTTTT.

The rearrangement joins TRBV29-1 to TRBJ2-7; D perhaps matches TRBD1 (6 bases). CDR1 is SQVTM, CDR2 ANQGSEA, per germline. V was cut by 3 bases and J by 4 bases, with 16 bases left in between. The CDR3 totals 14 residues. This CDR3 is CSVENRALSYEQYF. In DNA form, the CDR3 reads TGCAGCGTTGAGAACAGGGCCCTCTCGTACGAGCAGTACTTC.

This chain joins TRBV28 and TRBJ2-5; a possible D gene is TRBD2 (5 bases). From germline, CDR1 is MDHEN and CDR2 SYDVKM. V was pared by 2 bases and J by 0 bases, with 13 bases between. This CDR3 has 16 amino acids. As DNA, the CDR3 is TGTGCCAGCAGTTTAGGAGGACTGAGGTACCAAGAGACCCAGTACTTC. Protein: CASSLGGLRYQETQYF. The full variable domain, its missing parts supplied by reference TRBV28 and TRBJ2-5, is DVKVTQSSRYLVKRTGEKVFLECVQDMDHENMFWYRQDPGLGLRLIYFSYDVKMKEKGDIPEGYSVSREKKERFSLILESASTNQTSMYLCASSLGGLRYQETQYFGPGTRLLVL.

This clonotype appeared a few times. The chain employs TRBV4-1 and TRBJ2-1; D unresolved. The germline V gene has CDR1 MGHRA and CDR2 YSYEKL. The V and J ends lost 1 base and 5 bases respectively, with 12 bases between them. The CDR3 covers 15 residues. CDR3 amino acids: CASSQALLYDNEQFF. CDR3 nucleotides: TGCGCCAGCAGCCAAGCCCTATTGTATGACAATGAGCAGTTCTTC.